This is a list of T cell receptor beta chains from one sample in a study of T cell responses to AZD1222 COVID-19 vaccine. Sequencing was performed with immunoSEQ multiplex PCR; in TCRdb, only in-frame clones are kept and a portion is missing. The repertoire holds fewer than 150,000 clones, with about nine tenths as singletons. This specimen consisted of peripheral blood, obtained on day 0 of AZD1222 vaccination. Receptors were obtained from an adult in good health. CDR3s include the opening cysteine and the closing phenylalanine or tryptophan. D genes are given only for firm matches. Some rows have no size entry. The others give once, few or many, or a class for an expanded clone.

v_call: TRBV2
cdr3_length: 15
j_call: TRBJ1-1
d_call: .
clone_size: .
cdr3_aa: CASRTQGLRDTEAFF
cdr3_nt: TGTGCCAGCAGAACGCAGGGGCTTCGGGACACTGAAGCTTTCTTT

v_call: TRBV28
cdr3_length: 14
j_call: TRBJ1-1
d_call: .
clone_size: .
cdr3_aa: CASSLLQGHTEAFF
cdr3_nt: TGTGCCAGCAGCCTCCTACAGGGCCACACTGAAGCTTTCTTT

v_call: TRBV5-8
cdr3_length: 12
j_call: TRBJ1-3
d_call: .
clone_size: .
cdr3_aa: CASSAEFNTIYF
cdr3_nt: TGTGCCAGCAGCGCGGAGTTCAACACCATATATTTT

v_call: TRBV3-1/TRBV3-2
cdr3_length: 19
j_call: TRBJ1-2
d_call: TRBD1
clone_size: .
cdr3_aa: CASSQDGYSGDRGGYGYTF
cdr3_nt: TGTGCCAGCAGCCAAGACGGTTATTCGGGGGACAGAGGCGGGTATGGCTACACCTTC

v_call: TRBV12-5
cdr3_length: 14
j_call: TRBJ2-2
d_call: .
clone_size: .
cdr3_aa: CASGGDSNTGELFF
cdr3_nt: TGTGCTAGTGGCGGTGACAGCAACACCGGGGAGCTGTTTTTT

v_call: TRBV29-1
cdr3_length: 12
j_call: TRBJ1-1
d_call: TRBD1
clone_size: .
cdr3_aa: CSVLDRATEAFF
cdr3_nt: TGCAGCGTGCTCGACAGGGCCACTGAAGCTTTCTTT

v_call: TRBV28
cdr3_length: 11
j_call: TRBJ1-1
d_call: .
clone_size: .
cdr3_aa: CASRLNTEAFF
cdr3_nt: TGTGCCAGCAGGCTGAACACTGAAGCTTTCTTT

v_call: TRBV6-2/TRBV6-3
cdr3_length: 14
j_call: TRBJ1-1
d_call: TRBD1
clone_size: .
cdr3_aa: CASSYLDRGAEAFF
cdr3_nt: TGTGCCAGCAGTTACCTAGACAGGGGCGCTGAAGCTTTCTTT

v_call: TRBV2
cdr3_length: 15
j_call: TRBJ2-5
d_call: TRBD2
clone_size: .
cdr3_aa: CASTRLAGVGETQYF
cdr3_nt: TGTGCCAGCACTAGACTAGCGGGAGTTGGAGAGACCCAGTACTTC

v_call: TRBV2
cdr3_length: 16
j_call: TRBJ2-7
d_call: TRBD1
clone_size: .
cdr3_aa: CASTETGGEYSYEQYF
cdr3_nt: TGTGCCAGCACCGAGACAGGGGGTGAATATTCTTACGAGCAGTACTTC

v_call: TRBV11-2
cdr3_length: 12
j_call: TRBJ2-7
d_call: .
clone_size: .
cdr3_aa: CASSLTNYEQYF
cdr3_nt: TGTGCCAGCAGCTTAACAAACTACGAGCAGTACTTC

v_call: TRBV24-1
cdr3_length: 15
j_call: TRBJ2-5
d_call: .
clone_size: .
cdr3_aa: CATGPYPLMQETQYF
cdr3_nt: TGTGCCACCGGGCCGTATCCTTTGATGCAAGAGACCCAGTACTTC

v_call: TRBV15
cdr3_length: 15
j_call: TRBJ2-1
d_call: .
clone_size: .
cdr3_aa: CATSRVAGSSREQFF
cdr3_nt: TGTGCCACCAGCAGAGTTGCGGGATCATCGAGAGAGCAGTTCTTC

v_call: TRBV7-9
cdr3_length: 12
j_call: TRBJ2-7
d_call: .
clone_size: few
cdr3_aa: CASSTTDWEQYF
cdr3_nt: TGTGCCAGCAGCACCACCGACTGGGAGCAGTACTTC

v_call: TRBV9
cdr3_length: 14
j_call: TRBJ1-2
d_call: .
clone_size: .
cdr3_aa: CASSVADSHYGYTF
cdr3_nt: TGTGCCAGCAGCGTAGCCGACAGTCATTATGGCTACACCTTC

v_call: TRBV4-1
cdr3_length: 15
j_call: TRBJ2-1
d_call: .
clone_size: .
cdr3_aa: CASTPDSYSYNEQFF
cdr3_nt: TGCGCTAGCACCCCGGACAGTTATTCCTACAATGAGCAGTTCTTC

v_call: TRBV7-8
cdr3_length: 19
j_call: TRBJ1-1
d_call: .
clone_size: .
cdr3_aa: CASSSLYGTMGDTNTEAFF
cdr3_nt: TGTGCCAGCAGCTCCCTATATGGAACGATGGGGGATACAAACACTGAAGCTTTCTTT

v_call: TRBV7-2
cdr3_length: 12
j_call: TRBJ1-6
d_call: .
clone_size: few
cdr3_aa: CATREGYSPLHF
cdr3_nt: TGTGCCACGCGAGAGGGTTATTCACCCCTCCACTTT

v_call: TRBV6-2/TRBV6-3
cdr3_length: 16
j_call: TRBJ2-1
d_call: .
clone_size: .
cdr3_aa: CASSSLRGNSYNEQFF
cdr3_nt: TGTGCCAGCAGCTCCCTCAGGGGCAACTCCTACAATGAGCAGTTCTTC

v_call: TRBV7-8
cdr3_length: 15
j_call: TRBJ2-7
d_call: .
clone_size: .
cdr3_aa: CASTLEQTVSYEQYF
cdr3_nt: TGTGCCAGCACCCTCGAGCAGACAGTCTCCTACGAGCAGTACTTC

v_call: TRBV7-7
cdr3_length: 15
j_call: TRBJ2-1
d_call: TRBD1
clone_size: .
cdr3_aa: CASSPDRVSYNEQFF
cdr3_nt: TGTGCTAGCAGCCCAGACAGGGTCTCCTACAATGAGCAGTTCTTC

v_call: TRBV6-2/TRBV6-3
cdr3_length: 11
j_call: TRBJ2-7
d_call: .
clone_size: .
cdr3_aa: CASSFSYEQYF
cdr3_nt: TGTGCCAGCAGTTTCTCCTACGAGCAGTACTTC

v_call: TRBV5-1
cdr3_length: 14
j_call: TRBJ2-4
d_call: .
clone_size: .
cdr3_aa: CASSLDGTADIQYF
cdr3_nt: TGCGCCAGCAGCTTGGACGGGACCGCGGACATTCAGTACTTC

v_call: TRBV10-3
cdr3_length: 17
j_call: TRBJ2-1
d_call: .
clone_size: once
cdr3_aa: CAISESSLQESYNEQFF
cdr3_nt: TGTGCCATCAGTGAGTCAAGTTTACAGGAAAGCTACAATGAGCAGTTCTTC

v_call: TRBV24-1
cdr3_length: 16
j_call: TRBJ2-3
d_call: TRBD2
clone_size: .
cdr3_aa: CATSDRSGDLPHTQYF
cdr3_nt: TGTGCCACCAGTGATCGTAGCGGGGACCTCCCACATACGCAGTATTTT

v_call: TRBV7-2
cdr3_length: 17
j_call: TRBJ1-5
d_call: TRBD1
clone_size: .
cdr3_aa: CASSSYTGTGGHQPQHF
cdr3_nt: TGTGCCAGCAGTTCCTATACCGGGACAGGGGGCCATCAGCCCCAGCATTTT

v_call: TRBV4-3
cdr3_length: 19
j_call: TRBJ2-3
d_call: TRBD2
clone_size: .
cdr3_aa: CASSHPTSGSFQSTDTQYF
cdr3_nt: TGCGCCAGCAGCCACCCTACTAGCGGGAGTTTTCAATCGACAGATACGCAGTATTTT

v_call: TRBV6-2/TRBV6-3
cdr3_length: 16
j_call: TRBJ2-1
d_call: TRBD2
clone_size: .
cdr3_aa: CASSYLRSGRSLEQFF
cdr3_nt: TGTGCCAGCAGTTACTTACGTAGCGGGAGGTCTTTGGAGCAGTTCTTC

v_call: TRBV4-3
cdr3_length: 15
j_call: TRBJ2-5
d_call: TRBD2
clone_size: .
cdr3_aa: CASSYTTSGQETQYF
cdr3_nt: TGCGCCAGCAGCTACACAACTAGCGGCCAAGAGACCCAGTACTTC

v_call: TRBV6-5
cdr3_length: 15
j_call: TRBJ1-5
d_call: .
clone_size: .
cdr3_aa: CASSSRAEANQPQHF
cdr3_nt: TGTGCCAGCAGTTCAAGGGCGGAGGCAAACCAGCCCCAGCATTTT

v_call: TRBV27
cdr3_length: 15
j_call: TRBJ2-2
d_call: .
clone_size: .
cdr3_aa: CANWPGATHTGELFF
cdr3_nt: TGTGCCAACTGGCCCGGAGCAACTCACACCGGGGAGCTGTTTTTT

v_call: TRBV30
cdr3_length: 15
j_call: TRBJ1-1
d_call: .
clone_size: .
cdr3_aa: CAWSPSVGVDTEAFF
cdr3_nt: TGTGCCTGGAGTCCCTCAGTCGGGGTCGACACTGAAGCTTTCTTT

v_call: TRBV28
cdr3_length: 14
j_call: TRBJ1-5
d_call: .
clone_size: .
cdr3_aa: CASSISRDHQPQHF
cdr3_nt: TGTGCCAGCAGTATATCACGGGACCATCAGCCCCAGCATTTT

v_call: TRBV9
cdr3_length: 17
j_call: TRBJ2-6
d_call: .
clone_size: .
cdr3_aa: CASSDPWGISGANVLTF
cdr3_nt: TGTGCCAGCAGCGATCCTTGGGGGATCTCTGGGGCCAACGTCCTGACTTTC

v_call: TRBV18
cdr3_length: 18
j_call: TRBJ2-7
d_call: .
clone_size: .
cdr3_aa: CASSPLTRRALGPYEQYF
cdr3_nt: TGTGCCAGCTCACCACTTACTCGGCGGGCCCTGGGCCCCTACGAGCAGTACTTC

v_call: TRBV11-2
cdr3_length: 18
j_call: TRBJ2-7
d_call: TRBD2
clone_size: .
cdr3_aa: CASSPHQTLAGYSYEQYF
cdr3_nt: TGTGCCAGCAGCCCGCACCAAACTCTAGCGGGGTACTCCTACGAGCAGTACTTC

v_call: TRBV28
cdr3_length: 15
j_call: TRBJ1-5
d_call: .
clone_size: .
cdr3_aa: CASRLRLSVNQPQHF
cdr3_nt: TGTGCCAGCAGGTTGAGGTTAAGCGTCAATCAGCCCCAGCATTTT

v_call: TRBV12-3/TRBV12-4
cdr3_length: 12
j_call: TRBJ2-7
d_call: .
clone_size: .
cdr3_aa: CASSPGTTGQYF
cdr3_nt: TGTGCCAGCAGTCCCGGGACCACTGGGCAGTACTTC

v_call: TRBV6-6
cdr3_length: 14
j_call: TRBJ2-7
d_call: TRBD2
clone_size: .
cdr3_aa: CASRERGSSYEQYF
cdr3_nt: TGTGCCAGCCGAGAGCGGGGGAGCTCCTACGAGCAGTACTTC

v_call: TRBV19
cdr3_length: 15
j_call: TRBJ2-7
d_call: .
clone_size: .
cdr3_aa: CASSMGDFHSYEQYF
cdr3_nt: TGTGCCAGTAGTATGGGGGACTTCCACTCCTACGAGCAGTACTTC

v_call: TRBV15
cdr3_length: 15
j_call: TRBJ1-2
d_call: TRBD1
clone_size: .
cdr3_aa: CATSRVGTVIYGYTF
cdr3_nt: TGTGCCACCAGCAGAGTGGGGACAGTTATCTATGGCTACACCTTC

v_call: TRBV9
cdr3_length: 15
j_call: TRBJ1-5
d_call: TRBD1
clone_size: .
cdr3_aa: CASSATDRDNQPQHF
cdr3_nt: TGTGCCAGCAGCGCCACGGACAGGGACAATCAGCCCCAGCATTTT

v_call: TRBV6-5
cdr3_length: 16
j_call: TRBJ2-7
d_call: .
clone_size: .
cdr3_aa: CASSFPGTVFTYEQYF
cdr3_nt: TGTGCCAGCAGTTTTCCCGGGACGGTGTTTACCTACGAGCAGTACTTC

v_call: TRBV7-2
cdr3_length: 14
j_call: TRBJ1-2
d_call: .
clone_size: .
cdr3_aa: CASRPPAGNYGYTF
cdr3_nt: TGTGCCAGCAGACCCCCTGCAGGGAACTATGGCTACACCTTC

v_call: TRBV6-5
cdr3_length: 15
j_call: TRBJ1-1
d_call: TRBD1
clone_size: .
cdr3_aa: CASSYLTGGNTEAFF
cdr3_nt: TGTGCCAGCAGTTATTTGACAGGGGGCAACACTGAAGCTTTCTTT

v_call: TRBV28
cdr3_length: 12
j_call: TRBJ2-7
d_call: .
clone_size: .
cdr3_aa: CASSKDRYEQYF
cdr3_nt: TGTGCCAGCAGTAAAGACAGGTACGAGCAGTACTTC

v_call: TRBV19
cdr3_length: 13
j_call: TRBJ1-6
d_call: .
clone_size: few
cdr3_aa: CASRSLGNSPLHF
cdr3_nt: TGTGCCAGTAGAAGTCTTGGAAATTCACCCCTCCACTTT

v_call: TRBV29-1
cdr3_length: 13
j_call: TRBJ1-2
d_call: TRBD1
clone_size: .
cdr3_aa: CSVRGRQGDGYTF
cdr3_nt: TGCAGCGTCCGAGGGCGGCAGGGGGATGGCTACACCTTC

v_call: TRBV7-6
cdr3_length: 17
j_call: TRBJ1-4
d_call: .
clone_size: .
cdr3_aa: CASSLAAPSATNEKLFF
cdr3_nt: TGTGCCAGCAGCTTAGCGGCTCCGAGTGCAACTAATGAAAAACTGTTTTTT

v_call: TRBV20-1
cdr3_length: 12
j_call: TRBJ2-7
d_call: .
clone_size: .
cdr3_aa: CSARGPGDEQYF
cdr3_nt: TGCAGTGCTCGTGGACCGGGGGACGAGCAGTACTTC

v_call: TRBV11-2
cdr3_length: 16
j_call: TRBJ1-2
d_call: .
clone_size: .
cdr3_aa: CASSHPPPGDWDGYTF
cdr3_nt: TGTGCCAGCAGCCATCCCCCTCCAGGGGATTGGGATGGCTACACCTTC

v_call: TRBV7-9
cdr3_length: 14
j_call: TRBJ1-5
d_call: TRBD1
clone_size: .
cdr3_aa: CASSQDRANQPQHF
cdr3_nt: TGTGCCAGCAGCCAGGACAGGGCAAATCAGCCCCAGCATTTT

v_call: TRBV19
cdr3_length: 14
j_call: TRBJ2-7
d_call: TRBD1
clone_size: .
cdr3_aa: CASSPGQGTYEQYF
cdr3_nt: TGTGCCAGTAGCCCGGGACAGGGCACCTACGAGCAGTACTTC

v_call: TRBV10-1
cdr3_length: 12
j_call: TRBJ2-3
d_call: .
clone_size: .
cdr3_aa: CASSLLGDTQYF
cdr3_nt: TGCGCCAGCAGTCTTCTGGGAGATACGCAGTATTTT

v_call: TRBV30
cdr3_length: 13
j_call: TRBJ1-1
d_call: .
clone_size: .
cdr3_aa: CAWSVFSNTEAFF
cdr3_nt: TGTGCCTGGAGTGTGTTCTCGAACACTGAAGCTTTCTTT

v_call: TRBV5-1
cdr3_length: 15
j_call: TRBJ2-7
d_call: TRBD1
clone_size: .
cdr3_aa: CASSLGQGSSYEQYF
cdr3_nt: TGCGCCAGCAGCCTGGGACAGGGATCCTCCTACGAGCAGTACTTC

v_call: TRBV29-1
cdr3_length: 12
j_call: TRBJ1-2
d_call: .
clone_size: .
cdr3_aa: CSVEEGTGGYTF
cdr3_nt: TGCAGCGTTGAAGAGGGAACAGGTGGCTACACCTTC

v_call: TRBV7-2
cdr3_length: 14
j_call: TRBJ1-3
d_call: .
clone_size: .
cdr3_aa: CASGQRNSGNTIYF
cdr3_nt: TGTGCCAGCGGACAGAGGAACTCTGGAAACACCATATATTTT

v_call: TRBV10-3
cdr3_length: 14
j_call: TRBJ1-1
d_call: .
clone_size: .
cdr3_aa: CAISEDQMNTEAFF
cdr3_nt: TGTGCCATCAGTGAGGATCAGATGAACACTGAAGCTTTCTTT

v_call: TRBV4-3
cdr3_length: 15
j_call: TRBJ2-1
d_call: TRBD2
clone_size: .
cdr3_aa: CASSALAGGHNEQFF
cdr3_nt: TGCGCCAGCAGCGCGCTAGCGGGAGGACACAATGAGCAGTTCTTC